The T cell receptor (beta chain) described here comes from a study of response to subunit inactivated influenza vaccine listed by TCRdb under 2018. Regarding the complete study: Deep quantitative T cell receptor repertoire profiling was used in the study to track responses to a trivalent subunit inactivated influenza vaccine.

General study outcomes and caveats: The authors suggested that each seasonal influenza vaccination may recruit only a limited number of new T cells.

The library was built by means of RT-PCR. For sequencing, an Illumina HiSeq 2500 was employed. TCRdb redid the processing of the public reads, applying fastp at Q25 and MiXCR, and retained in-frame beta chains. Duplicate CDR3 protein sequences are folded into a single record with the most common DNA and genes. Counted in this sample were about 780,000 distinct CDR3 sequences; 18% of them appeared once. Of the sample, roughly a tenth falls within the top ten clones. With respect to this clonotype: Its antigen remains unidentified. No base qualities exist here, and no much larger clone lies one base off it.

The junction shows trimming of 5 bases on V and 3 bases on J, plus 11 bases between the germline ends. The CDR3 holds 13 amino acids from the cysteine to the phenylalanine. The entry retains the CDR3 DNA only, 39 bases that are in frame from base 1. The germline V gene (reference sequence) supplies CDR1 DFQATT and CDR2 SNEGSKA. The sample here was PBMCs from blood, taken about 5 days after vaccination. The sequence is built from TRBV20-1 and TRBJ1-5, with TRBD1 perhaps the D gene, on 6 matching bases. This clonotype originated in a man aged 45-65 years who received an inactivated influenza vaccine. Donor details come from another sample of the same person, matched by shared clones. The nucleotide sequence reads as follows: TGCAGTGCTGCGACAGGTGTCAATCAGCCCCAGCATTTT. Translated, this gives CSAATGVNQPQHF.